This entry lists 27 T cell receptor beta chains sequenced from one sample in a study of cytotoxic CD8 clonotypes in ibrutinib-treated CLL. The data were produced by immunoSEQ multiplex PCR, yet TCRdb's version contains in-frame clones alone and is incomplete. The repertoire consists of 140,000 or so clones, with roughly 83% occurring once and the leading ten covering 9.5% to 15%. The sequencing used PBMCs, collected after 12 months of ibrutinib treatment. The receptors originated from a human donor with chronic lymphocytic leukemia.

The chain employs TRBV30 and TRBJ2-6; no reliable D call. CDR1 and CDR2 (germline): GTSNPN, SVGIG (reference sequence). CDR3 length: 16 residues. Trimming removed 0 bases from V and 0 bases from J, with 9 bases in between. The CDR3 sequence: CAWSVLQSSGANVLTF. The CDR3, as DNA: TGTGCCTGGAGTGTACTCCAGAGCTCTGGGGCCAACGTCCTGACTTTC.

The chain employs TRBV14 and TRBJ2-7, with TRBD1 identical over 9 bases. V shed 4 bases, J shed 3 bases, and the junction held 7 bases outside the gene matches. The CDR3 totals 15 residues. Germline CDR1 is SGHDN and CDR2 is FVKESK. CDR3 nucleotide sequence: TGTGCCAGCAGCCTACTACAGGGGGCTTACTACGAGCAGTACTTC. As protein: CASSLLQGAYYEQYF.

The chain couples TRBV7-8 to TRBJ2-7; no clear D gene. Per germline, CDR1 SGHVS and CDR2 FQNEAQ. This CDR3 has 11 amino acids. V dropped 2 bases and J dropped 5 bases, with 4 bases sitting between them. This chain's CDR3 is CASSLFNEQYF. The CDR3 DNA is TGTGCCAGCAGCTTATTCAACGAGCAGTACTTC.

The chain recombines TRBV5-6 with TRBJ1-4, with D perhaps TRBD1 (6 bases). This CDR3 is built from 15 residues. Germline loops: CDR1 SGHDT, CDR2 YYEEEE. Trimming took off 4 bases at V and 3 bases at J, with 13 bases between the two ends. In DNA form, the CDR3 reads TGTGCCAGCAGCGTACAGGGTCGAGCTAATGAAAAACTGTTTTTT. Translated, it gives CASSVQGRANEKLFF.

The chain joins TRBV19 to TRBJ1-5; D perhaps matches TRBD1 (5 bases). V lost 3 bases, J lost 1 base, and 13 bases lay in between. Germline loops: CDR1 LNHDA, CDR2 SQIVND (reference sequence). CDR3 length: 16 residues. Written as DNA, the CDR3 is TGTGCCAGTAGTATCTGGGGGGTCCAGAGCAATCAGCCCCAGCATTTT. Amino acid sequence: CASSIWGVQSNQPQHF.

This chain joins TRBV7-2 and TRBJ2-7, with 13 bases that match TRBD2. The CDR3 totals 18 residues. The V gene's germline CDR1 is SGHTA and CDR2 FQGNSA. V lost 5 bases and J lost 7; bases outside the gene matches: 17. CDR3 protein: CASSRSGTSGTLYEEQYF. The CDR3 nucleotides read TGTGCCAGCAGCCGCTCCGGGACTAGCGGGACCCTTTACGAGGAGCAGTACTTC.

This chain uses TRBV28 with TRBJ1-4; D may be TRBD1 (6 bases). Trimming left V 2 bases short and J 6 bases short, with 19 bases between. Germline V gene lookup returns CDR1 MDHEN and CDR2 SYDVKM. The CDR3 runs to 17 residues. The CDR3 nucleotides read TGTGCCAGCAGTTTAGTCACGACAGGAACGCACGATGAAAAACTGTTTTTT. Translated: CASSLVTTGTHDEKLFF.

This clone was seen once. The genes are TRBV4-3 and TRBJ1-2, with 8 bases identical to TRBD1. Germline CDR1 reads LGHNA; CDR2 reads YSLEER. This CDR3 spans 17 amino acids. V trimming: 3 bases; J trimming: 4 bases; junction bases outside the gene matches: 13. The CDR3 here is CASSHQTGELTIYGYTF. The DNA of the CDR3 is TGCGCCAGCAGCCATCAGACAGGGGAACTTACAATCTATGGCTACACCTTC.

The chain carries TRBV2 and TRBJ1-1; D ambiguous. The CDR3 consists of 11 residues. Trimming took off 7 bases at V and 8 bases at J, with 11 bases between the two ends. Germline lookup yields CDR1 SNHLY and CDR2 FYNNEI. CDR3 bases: TGTGCCAGCATTCGTCGCAGGGAAGCTTTCTTT. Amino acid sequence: CASIRRREAFF.

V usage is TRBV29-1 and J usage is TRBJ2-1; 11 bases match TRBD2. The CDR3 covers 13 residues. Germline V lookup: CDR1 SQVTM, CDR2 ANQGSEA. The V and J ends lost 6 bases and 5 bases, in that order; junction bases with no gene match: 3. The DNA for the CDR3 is TGCAGCGTCCAGACTAGCGGGAACAATGAGCAGTTCTTC. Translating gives CSVQTSGNNEQFF.

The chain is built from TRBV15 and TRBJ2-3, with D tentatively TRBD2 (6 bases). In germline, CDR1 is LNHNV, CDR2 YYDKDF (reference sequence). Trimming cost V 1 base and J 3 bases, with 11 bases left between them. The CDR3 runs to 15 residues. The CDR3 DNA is TGTGCCACCAGCAGAGGACAGACTAGTACAGATACGCAGTATTTT. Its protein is CATSRGQTSTDTQYF.

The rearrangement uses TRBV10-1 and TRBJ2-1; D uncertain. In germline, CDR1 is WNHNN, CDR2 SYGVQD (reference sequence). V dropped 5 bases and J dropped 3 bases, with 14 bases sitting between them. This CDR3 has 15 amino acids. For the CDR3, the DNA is TGCGCCAGCAGTCTGGGTGACCAACGCTACAATGAGCAGTTCTTC. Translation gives CASSLGDQRYNEQFF.

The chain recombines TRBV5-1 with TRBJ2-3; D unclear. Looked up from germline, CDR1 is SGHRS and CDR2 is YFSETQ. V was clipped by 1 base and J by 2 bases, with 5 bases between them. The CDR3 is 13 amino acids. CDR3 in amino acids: CASSLTITDTQYF. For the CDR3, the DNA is TGCGCCAGCAGCTTGACAATCACAGATACGCAGTATTTT.

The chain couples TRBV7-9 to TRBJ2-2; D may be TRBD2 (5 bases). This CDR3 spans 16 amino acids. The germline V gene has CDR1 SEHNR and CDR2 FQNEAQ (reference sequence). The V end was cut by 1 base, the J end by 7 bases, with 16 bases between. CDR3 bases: TGTGCCAGCAGCTTAGAACCGACGATCCGGGACGGGGAGCTGTTTTTT. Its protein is CASSLEPTIRDGELFF. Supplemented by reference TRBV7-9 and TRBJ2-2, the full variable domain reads DTGVSQNPRHKITKRGQNVTFRCDPISEHNRLYWYRQTLGQGPEFLTYFQNEAQLEKSRLLSDRFSAERPKGSFSTLEIQRTEQGDSAMYLCASSLEPTIRDGELFFGEGSRLTVL.

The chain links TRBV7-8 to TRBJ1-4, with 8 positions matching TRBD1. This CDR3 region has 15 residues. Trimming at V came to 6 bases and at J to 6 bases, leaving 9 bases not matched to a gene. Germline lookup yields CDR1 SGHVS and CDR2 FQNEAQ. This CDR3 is CASRPRGRGDEKLFF. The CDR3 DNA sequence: TGTGCCAGCAGGCCCAGGGGGCGCGGGGATGAAAAACTGTTTTTT.

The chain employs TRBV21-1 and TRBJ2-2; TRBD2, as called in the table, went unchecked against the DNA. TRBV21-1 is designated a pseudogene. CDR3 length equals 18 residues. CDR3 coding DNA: TGTGCCAGCAGCAACAACGGGATCCCCCTGAGGAACACCGGGGAGCTGTTTTTT. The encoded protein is CASSNNGIPLRNTGELFF.

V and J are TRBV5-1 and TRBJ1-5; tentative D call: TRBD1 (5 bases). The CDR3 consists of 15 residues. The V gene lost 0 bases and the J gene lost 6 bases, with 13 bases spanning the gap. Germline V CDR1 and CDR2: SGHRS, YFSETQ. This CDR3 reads CASSLDGASTQPQHF. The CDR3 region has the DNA TGCGCCAGCAGCTTGGACGGGGCTAGTACTCAGCCCCAGCATTTT.

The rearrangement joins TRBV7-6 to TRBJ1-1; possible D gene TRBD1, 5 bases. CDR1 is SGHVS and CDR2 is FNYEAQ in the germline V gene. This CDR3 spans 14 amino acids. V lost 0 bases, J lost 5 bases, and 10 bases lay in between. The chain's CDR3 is CASSLAPGGTEAFF. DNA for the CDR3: TGTGCCAGCAGCTTAGCGCCCGGGGGGACTGAAGCTTTCTTT.

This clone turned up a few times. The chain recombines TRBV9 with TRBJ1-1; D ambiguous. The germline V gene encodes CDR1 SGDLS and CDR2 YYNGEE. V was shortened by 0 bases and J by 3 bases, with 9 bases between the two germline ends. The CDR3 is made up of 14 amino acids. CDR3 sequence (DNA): TGTGCCAGCAGCGTAGATCGGAGTGACACTGAAGCTTTCTTT. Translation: CASSVDRSDTEAFF.

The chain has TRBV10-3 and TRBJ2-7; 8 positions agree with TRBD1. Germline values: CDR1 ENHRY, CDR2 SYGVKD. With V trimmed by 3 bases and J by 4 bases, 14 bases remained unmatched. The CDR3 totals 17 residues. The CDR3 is CAISETGGSGGLYEQYF. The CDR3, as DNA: TGTGCCATCAGTGAAACGGGTGGGTCAGGGGGCCTATACGAGCAGTACTTC.

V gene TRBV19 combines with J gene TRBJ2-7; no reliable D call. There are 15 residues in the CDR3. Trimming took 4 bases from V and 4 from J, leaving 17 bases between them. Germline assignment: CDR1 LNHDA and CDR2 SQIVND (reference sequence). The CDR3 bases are TGTGCCAGTAGTACCGCCATTCGGGCTGGTTACGAGCAGTACTTC. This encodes CASSTAIRAGYEQYF.

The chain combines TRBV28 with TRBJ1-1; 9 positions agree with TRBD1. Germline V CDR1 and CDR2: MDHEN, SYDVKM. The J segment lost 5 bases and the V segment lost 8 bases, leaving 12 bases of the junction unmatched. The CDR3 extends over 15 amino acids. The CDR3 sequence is CASPRDRDLDTEAFF. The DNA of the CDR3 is TGTGCCAGCCCCCGGGACAGGGACCTTGATACTGAAGCTTTCTTT.

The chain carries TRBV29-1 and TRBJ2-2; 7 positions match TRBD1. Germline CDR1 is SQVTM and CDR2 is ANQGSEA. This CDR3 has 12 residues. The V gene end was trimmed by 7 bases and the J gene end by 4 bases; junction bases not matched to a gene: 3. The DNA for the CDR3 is TGCAGCGGAAAGGGGGCCACCGGGGAGCTGTTTTTT. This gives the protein CSGKGATGELFF.

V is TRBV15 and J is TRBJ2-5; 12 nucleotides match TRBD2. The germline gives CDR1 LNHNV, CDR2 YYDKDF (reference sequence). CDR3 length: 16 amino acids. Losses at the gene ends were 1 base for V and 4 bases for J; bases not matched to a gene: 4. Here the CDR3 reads CATSRGGGLAGETQYF. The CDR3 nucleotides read TGTGCCACCAGCAGAGGGGGGGGACTAGCGGGAGAGACCCAGTACTTC.

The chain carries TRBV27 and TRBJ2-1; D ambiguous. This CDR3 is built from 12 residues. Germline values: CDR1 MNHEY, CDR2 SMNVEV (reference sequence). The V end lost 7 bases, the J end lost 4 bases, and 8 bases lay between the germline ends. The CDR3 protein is CASTSAYNEQFF. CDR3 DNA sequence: TGTGCCAGCACCTCTGCTTACAATGAGCAGTTCTTC.

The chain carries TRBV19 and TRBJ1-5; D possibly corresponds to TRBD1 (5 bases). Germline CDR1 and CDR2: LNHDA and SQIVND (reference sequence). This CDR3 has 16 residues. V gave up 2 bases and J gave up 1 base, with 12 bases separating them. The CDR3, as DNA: TGTGCCAGTAGTATATGGGGCAGTTTGAGCAATCAGCCCCAGCATTTT. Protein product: CASSIWGSLSNQPQHF.

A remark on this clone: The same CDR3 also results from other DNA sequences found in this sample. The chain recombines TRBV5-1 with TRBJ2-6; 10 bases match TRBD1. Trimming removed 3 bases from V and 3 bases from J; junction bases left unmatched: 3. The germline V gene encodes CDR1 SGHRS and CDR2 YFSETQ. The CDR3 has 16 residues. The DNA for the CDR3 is TGCGCCAGCAGCTGGACAGGGGGAGGTGGGGCCAACGTCCTGACTTTC. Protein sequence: CASSWTGGGGANVLTF.